Shown below are 14 T cell receptor beta chains from a single sample sequenced in a study of shared clonotypes between healthy human individuals. Libraries were prepared by immunoSEQ multiplex PCR; TCRdb keeps only in-frame clonotypes and omits some of them. The table lists more than 2 million clones, over 85% of them singletons. What was sequenced was naive CD4+ T cells sorted from blood. The sample's subset: CD45RA+ positively selected. The receptors were gathered from a man between 18 and 29 years old in good health.

The chain couples TRBV30 to TRBJ1-6, with TRBD1 matching 7 bases. This CDR3 comprises 13 residues. Germline loops: CDR1 GTSNPN, CDR2 SVGIG (reference sequence). After removal of 4 bases from V and 9 bases from J, the junction contained 6 bases not matched to a gene. CDR3: CAWKTGVSSPLHF. DNA for the CDR3: TGTGCCTGGAAAACAGGGGTTAGTTCACCCCTCCACTTT.

The rearrangement joins TRBV27 to TRBJ2-2; D ambiguous. Germline CDR1 and CDR2: MNHEY and SMNVEV (reference sequence). The CDR3 sequence is 16 residues long. Trimming removed 6 bases at V and 2 bases at J, with 16 bases between. The CDR3 here is CASSPDPPYNTGELFF. For the CDR3, the DNA is TGTGCCAGCAGCCCAGATCCCCCCTACAACACCGGGGAGCTGTTTTTT.

In regard to this clone: At one boundary the junction diverges from the germline segment, which might be a read error. The same CDR3 arises from other DNA sequences in this sample as well. This chain joins TRBV7-7 and TRBJ2-2; D may be TRBD2 (5 bases). There are 12 residues in the CDR3. The germline V gene has CDR1 SSHAT and CDR2 FNYEAQ (reference sequence). The CDR3, as DNA: TGTGCTAGCAGCGCAGGAGGCGGGGAGCTGTTTTTT. Its protein product is CASSAGGGELFF.

Only one count was recorded for this clone. The chain couples TRBV27 to TRBJ1-5; TRBD1 matches at 10 bases. The germline V gene encodes CDR1 MNHEY and CDR2 SMNVEV (reference sequence). The ends lost 5 bases at V and 4 bases at J; junction bases unmatched: 5. This CDR3 has 15 residues. In DNA form, the CDR3 reads TGTGCCAGCAGTCGAGGACAGGGGGTAAATCAGCCCCAGCATTTT. Translation: CASSRGQGVNQPQHF.

The chain joins TRBV5-1 to TRBJ1-6; 8 bases are shared with TRBD1. The CDR3 covers 16 residues. The V gene's germline CDR1 is SGHRS and CDR2 YFSETQ. After removal of 4 bases from V and 9 bases from J, the junction contained 12 bases not matched to a gene. The CDR3 sequence: CASSATQGAGSSPLHF. CDR3 DNA sequence: TGCGCCAGCAGCGCCACGCAGGGGGCCGGTAGTTCACCCCTCCACTTT.

This clone was found once. The chain combines TRBV19 with TRBJ1-4; D is undetermined. The CDR3 runs 15 residues. V gave up 3 bases and J gave up 0 bases, with 8 bases separating them. The germline gives CDR1 LNHDA, CDR2 SQIVND (reference sequence). The CDR3 sequence: CASSMGSATNEKLFF. CDR3 in DNA: TGTGCCAGTAGTATGGGGAGCGCAACTAATGAAAAACTGTTTTTT.

V usage is TRBV2 and J usage is TRBJ2-7; D gene ambiguous. The V end lost 4 bases, the J end lost 0 bases, and 7 bases lay between the germline ends. CDR3 size: 13 residues. Germline V gene data show CDR1 as SNHLY and CDR2 as FYNNEI. CDR3 protein: CASSGVLSYEQYF. CDR3 DNA sequence: TGTGCCAGCAGTGGGGTTCTCTCCTACGAGCAGTACTTC.

In DNA form, the CDR3 reads TGTGCCAGTAGTATGGAGGGAAACTATGGCTACACCTTC. Translation gives CASSMEGNYGYTF. The genes are TRBV19 and TRBJ1-2; D remains ambiguous. The CDR3 is made up of 13 amino acids. Per germline, CDR1 LNHDA and CDR2 SQIVND (reference sequence). Trimming removed 3 bases at V and 2 bases at J, with 7 bases between.

V and J are TRBV5-6 and TRBJ1-6, with 9 bases aligning to TRBD1. Germline V gene lookup returns CDR1 SGHDT and CDR2 YYEEEE. V was clipped by 7 bases and J by 1 base; unmatched bases: 9. The CDR3 is 17 residues long. The CDR3 spells CASHRGQGRSYNSPLHF. As DNA, the CDR3 is TGTGCCAGCCACAGGGGACAGGGTAGATCCTATAATTCACCCCTCCACTTT.

The rearrangement links TRBV5-6 to TRBJ2-3; TRBD1 agrees at 12 bases. The germline CDR1 and CDR2 sequences are SGHDT and YYEEEE. The CDR3 is 16 amino acids. V lost 4 bases, J lost 6 bases, and 9 bases stayed unmatched. The CDR3 bases are TGTGCCAGCAGCCGAGCCGGGACAGGGGGCGCCGATACGCAGTATTTT. This gives the protein CASSRAGTGGADTQYF.

V is TRBV11-3 and J is TRBJ2-3, with TRBD1 matching over 7 bases. This CDR3 is 15 amino acids long. Per the germline V gene, CDR1 is SGHNT and CDR2 is YENEEA. The V gene end was trimmed by 3 bases and the J gene end by 2 bases; junction bases not matched to a gene: 5. The CDR3 protein is CASSFGTAYTDTQYF. The CDR3 DNA sequence: TGTGCCAGCAGCTTCGGGACAGCCTACACAGATACGCAGTATTTT.

The J gene is TRBJ1-3, the V gene TRBV9, with D possibly being TRBD1 (6 bases). Trimming left V 4 bases short and J 4 bases short, with 15 bases between. CDR1 is SGDLS and CDR2 is YYNGEE in the germline V gene. CDR3 length: 15 residues. CDR3 amino acids: CASSLEGTLGNTIYF. In nucleotides, the CDR3 is TGTGCCAGCAGCCTCGAGGGGACACTCGGAAACACCATATATTTT.

The chain combines TRBV7-9 with TRBJ2-7, with 9 bases lining up with TRBD2. The trim removed 5 bases at V and 3 bases at J, leaving 14 bases unmatched. Per the germline V gene, CDR1 is SEHNR and CDR2 is FQNEAQ (reference sequence). The CDR3 is 17 amino acids. CDR3 DNA sequence: TGTGCCAGCAGCAACCTCCATCTGTCTAGCGGGGTCTACGAGCAGTACTTC. Its protein product is CASSNLHLSSGVYEQYF.

This clone was found a few times. The sample contains more than one DNA sequence encoding this CDR3. V usage is TRBV7-9 and J usage is TRBJ1-5; D uncertain. The V and J ends lost 1 base and 4 bases respectively, with 5 bases between them. This CDR3 is 13 amino acids long. Germline V CDR1 and CDR2: SEHNR, FQNEAQ (reference sequence). CDR3 sequence reads: CASSLDGNQPQHF. CDR3 in DNA: TGTGCCAGCAGCTTAGACGGGAATCAGCCCCAGCATTTT.